These 11 T cell receptor beta chains were sequenced from one sample in a study of shared T cell receptors in the human thymus. TCRdb keeps only in-frame clones here, not all; method: immunoSEQ multiplex PCR. The repertoire consists of about 610,000 clones, with approximately 87% occurring once and the leading ten covering over 0.008%. These same records also appear under a second study, on human thymus T cells.

The sequenced sample consisted of thymocytes. The receptors stem from a boy younger than two with a congenital heart defect.

The V call is TRBV5-8, the J call TRBJ2-1, with TRBD2 as a possible D gene (6 bases). CDR1 and CDR2 (germline): SGHTS, YDEGEE. This CDR3 has 16 amino acids. Trimming shortened V by 3 bases and J by 0 bases, and 13 bases separated the two germline ends. The DNA of the CDR3 is TGTGCCAGCAGCTGCCGTAGCGGCCGCTCCTACAATGAGCAGTTCTTC. Translation gives CASSCRSGRSYNEQFF.

The chain has TRBV4-3 and TRBJ2-3; D possibly corresponds to TRBD1 (5 bases). Per the germline V gene, CDR1 is LGHNA and CDR2 is YSLEER. Trimming took 1 base from V and 2 from J, leaving 10 bases between them. The CDR3 runs to 15 residues. CDR3 DNA sequence: TGCGCCAGCAGCCAAGCAGGGCAAACCACAGATACGCAGTATTTT. Encoded protein: CASSQAGQTTDTQYF.

This sequence joins TRBV6-5 and TRBJ2-1; D may be TRBD2 (6 bases). There are 14 residues in the CDR3. V was trimmed by 0 bases and J by 8 bases, leaving 11 bases between them. CDR1 is MNHEY, CDR2 SVGAGI, per germline. As DNA, the CDR3 is TGTGCCAGCAGTTACTCGGAGGGAGAGGATGAGCAGTTCTTC. Translating gives CASSYSEGEDEQFF.

This clone was counted a single time. The genes are TRBV28 and TRBJ2-3; D remains unclear. CDR1 MDHEN and CDR2 SYDVKM come from the germline V gene. The CDR3 extends over 15 amino acids. V lost 0 bases and J 3 bases, leaving 10 bases between the germline ends. DNA for the CDR3: TGTGCCAGCAGTTTATGGGGCCCTGGGACAGATACGCAGTATTTT. Residues: CASSLWGPGTDTQYF. The full variable domain, in which reference TRBV28 and TRBJ2-3 provide the parts outside the CDR3, is DVKVTQSSRYLVKRTGEKVFLECVQDMDHENMFWYRQDPGLGLRLIYFSYDVKMKEKGDIPEGYSVSREKKERFSLILESASTNQTSMYLCASSLWGPGTDTQYFGPGTRLTVL.

The chain joins TRBV7-2 to TRBJ1-1, with D perhaps TRBD1 (5 bases). This CDR3 spans 16 amino acids. V lost 1 base and J lost 1, with 13 bases in between. CDR1 is SGHTA and CDR2 is FQGNSA in the germline V gene. CDR3 region: CASSLVLGAENTEAFF. For the CDR3, the DNA is TGTGCCAGCAGCTTAGTTTTAGGGGCTGAGAACACTGAAGCTTTCTTT. The whole variable domain, remainder taken from reference TRBV7-2 and TRBJ1-1, is GAGVSQSPSNKVTEKGKDVELRCDPISGHTALYWYRQSLGQGLEFLIYFQGNSAPDKSGLPSDRFSAERTGGSVSTLTIQRTQQEDSAVYLCASSLVLGAENTEAFFGQGTRLTVV.

The J gene is TRBJ2-1, the V gene TRBV4-3; a weak D match, TRBD2 (5 bases). Germline V gives CDR1 LGHNA, CDR2 YSLEER. The CDR3 loop spans 15 amino acids. V lost 6 bases, J lost 0 bases, and 12 bases lay in between. The CDR3 loop is CASSYKTSSYNEQFF. CDR3 sequence (DNA): TGCGCCAGCAGTTACAAAACTAGCTCCTACAATGAGCAGTTCTTC.

The J gene is TRBJ1-1, the V gene TRBV6-5; D gene uncertain. V was pared by 4 bases and J by 6 bases, with 6 bases between. Germline V CDR1 and CDR2: MNHEY, SVGAGI. The CDR3 totals 11 residues. The CDR3 loop is CASSCGSEAFF. DNA for the CDR3: TGTGCCAGCAGTTGCGGGTCTGAAGCTTTCTTT.

J is TRBJ2-2 and V is TRBV7-2; 7 bases are shared with TRBD2. The CDR3 sequence is 16 residues long. Germline CDR1 SGHTA, CDR2 FQGNSA. Trimming at V came to 8 bases and at J to 2 bases, leaving 11 bases not matched to a gene. This chain's CDR3 is CASRPAAAGNTGELFF. The CDR3 DNA follows: TGTGCCAGCCGCCCCGCTGCAGCGGGAAACACCGGGGAGCTGTTTTTT.

V and J are TRBV4-3 and TRBJ1-1; TRBD1 matches 7 bases. Trimming cost V 0 bases and J 8 bases; bases outside gene matches: 21. Germline lookup yields CDR1 LGHNA and CDR2 YSLEER. There are 19 residues in the CDR3. The CDR3, as DNA: TGCGCCAGCAGCCAAGAAGCTGGACAGGTAGGGGGCAGGTGGTCCGAAGCTTTCTTT. Protein product: CASSQEAGQVGGRWSEAFF.

This chain uses TRBV27 with TRBJ1-5; a weak D match, TRBD1 (6 bases). The CDR3 has 18 amino acids. Trimming removed 8 bases from V and 2 bases from J, with 25 bases in between. The V gene's germline CDR1 is MNHEY and CDR2 SMNVEV (reference sequence). DNA for the CDR3: TGTGCCAGCTCTCAAACGGTACCGAGGACAGTTCGCAATCAGCCCCAGCATTTT. Its translation is CASSQTVPRTVRNQPQHF.

This clone was observed a handful of times. The chain combines TRBV14 with TRBJ1-4, with 7 bases fitting TRBD1. Germline V gives CDR1 SGHDN, CDR2 FVKESK. Trimming cost V 1 base and J 0 bases; bases outside gene matches: 2. This CDR3 has 16 residues. The CDR3 nucleotides are TGTGCCAGCAGCCAAGGGGACAGACCAACTAATGAAAAACTGTTTTTT. Translation: CASSQGDRPTNEKLFF. The whole variable domain, remainder taken from reference TRBV14 and TRBJ1-4, is EAGVTQFPSHSVIEKGQTVTLRCDPISGHDNLYWYRRVMGKEIKFLLHFVKESKQDESGMPNNRFLAERTGGTYSTLKVQPAELEDSGVYFCASSQGDRPTNEKLFFGSGTQLSVL.